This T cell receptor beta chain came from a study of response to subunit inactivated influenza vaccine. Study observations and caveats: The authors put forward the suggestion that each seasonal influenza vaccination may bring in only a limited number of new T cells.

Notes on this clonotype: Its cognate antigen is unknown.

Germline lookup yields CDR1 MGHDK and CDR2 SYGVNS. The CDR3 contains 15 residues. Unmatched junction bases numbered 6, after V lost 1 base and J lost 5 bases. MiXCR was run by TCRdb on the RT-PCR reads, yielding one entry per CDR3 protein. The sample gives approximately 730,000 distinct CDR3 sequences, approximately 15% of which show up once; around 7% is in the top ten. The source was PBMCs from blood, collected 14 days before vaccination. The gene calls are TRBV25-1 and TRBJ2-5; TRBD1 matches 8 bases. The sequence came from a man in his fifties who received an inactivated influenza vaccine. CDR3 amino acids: CASSEFAQGVETQYF. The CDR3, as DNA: TGTGCCAGCAGTGAATTTGCACAGGGGGTCGAGACCCAGTACTTC.